The TCR beta chain under discussion was sequenced for a study of early stage breast cancer tumors. Study-wide results and limits: Compared with adjacent normal breast tissue, tumors showed 2 to 2.5-fold greater T cell density and higher clonality. Enriched TCRB sequences shared across patients were mostly commonly generated sequences.

The CDR3 covers 15 residues. CDR1 and CDR2 (germline): MNHEY, SVGAGI. V was trimmed by 7 bases and J by 7 bases, leaving 20 bases between them. In the case of this clone: Its target is not known.

TCRdb's table, derived via immunoSEQ multiplex PCR, lists solely in-frame clones and lacks some. The sample lists some 19,000 clones; about 75% were seen once. The chain links TRBV6-5 to TRBJ2-1; perhaps TRBD2 as D (7 bases). Specimen: blood. The TCR originated in a person aged 55 to 69 with breast cancer. CDR3 region: CASTHGAGAANEQFF. In DNA form, the CDR3 reads TGTGCCAGCACCCACGGGGCGGGGGCGGCTAATGAGCAGTTCTTC.